This T cell receptor beta chain was identified during a study of technical replicates of blood from a handful of donors. Method: immunoSEQ multiplex PCR; TCRdb's copy keeps in-frame clones and lacks some. This table has approximately 70,000 clones, 80% to 95% appearing once. The CDR3 contains 16 residues. CDR1 is MNHNS, CDR2 SASEGT, per germline. The J segment lost 2 bases and the V segment lost 2 bases, leaving 9 bases of the junction unmatched. The chain uses TRBV6-1 and TRBJ2-7, with 7 bases aligning to TRBD1. The receptor comes from a human donor in good health. Sequencing input: T cells isolated from PBMCs. CDR3 sequence reads: CASSETVWDRTYEQYF. The CDR3 coding sequence is TGTGCCAGCAGTGAAACAGTTTGGGACAGAACCTACGAGCAGTACTTC.